This record concerns one TCR beta chain sequence. CDR1 is MNHEY, CDR2 SMNVEV, per germline (reference sequence). The CDR3 is 18 amino acids. The V and J ends lost 5 bases and 0 bases respectively, with 20 bases between them. These data originate in a study of blood T cell repertoires in COVID-19. About the research overall: Material from acute and convalescent COVID-19 was sourced from the United States, Italy and Spain.

Study processing details: The authors estimated nucleated cell counts from reference gene primer amplification. TCRdb keeps only in-frame clones here, not all; method: immunoSEQ multiplex PCR. Clonal size and the V and J genes are those of that table, whereas D and trimming came from the DNA. The sample lists roughly 70,000 clones, 75% to 95% seen once, with about 12% in the top ten. The source is a human donor with active COVID-19. The donor label of this sample is uncertain. The rearrangement links TRBV27 to TRBJ2-4; possibly TRBD2 for D (5 bases). Specimen: peripheral blood. CDR3: CASSPGVGPTLAKNIQYF. The CDR3 DNA is TGTGCCAGCAGTCCCGGGGTTGGACCGACTCTAGCCAAAAACATTCAGTACTTC.